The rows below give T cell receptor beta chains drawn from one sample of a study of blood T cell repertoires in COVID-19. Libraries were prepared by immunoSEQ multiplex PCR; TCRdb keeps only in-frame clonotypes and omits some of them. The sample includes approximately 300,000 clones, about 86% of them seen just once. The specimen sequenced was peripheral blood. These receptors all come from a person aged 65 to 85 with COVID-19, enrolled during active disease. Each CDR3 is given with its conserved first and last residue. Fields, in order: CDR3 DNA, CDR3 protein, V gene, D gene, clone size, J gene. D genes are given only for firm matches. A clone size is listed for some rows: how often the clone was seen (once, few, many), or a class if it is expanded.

CDR3 DNA: TGTGCCTGGAGTGTAGCGGGGACCTCCTACAATGAGCAGTTCTTC
CDR3 protein: CAWSVAGTSYNEQFF
V gene: TRBV30
D gene: TRBD2
clone size: -
J gene: TRBJ2-1

CDR3 DNA: TGTGCCAGCAGCTTGGGACTGGACAATGAGCAGTTCTTC
CDR3 protein: CASSLGLDNEQFF
V gene: TRBV5-5
D gene: -
clone size: -
J gene: TRBJ2-1

CDR3 DNA: TGTGCCAGCAGCCCCGGGACAGGCGGCTACACCTTC
CDR3 protein: CASSPGTGGYTF
V gene: TRBV3-1/TRBV3-2
D gene: TRBD1
clone size: -
J gene: TRBJ1-2

CDR3 DNA: TGTGCCAGCGGCATGGCGGGAGGAAACACCATATATTTT
CDR3 protein: CASGMAGGNTIYF
V gene: TRBV7-9
D gene: -
clone size: -
J gene: TRBJ1-3

CDR3 DNA: TGCAGCGTTGAAGGGGACTACACAGGGTCTGTGACTGAAGCTTTCTTT
CDR3 protein: CSVEGDYTGSVTEAFF
V gene: TRBV29-1
D gene: -
clone size: -
J gene: TRBJ1-1

CDR3 DNA: TGTGCCAGCAGGAAGTACTCTGGAGACAGGGCTTACGAGCAGTACTTC
CDR3 protein: CASRKYSGDRAYEQYF
V gene: TRBV5-6
D gene: TRBD1
clone size: -
J gene: TRBJ2-7

CDR3 DNA: TGTGCCAGCAGCACACAACAGGGGGCGGCTGGCTACACCTTC
CDR3 protein: CASSTQQGAAGYTF
V gene: TRBV9
D gene: TRBD1
clone size: -
J gene: TRBJ1-2

CDR3 DNA: TGTGCCAGCAGTGAAGGGCCTCTCTCTGGAAACACCATATATTTT
CDR3 protein: CASSEGPLSGNTIYF
V gene: TRBV2
D gene: -
clone size: -
J gene: TRBJ1-3

CDR3 DNA: TGTGCCATCAGTGATGGTATGGGGGGATCTGGGGCCAACGTCCTGACTTTC
CDR3 protein: CAISDGMGGSGANVLTF
V gene: TRBV10-3
D gene: -
clone size: -
J gene: TRBJ2-6

CDR3 DNA: TGTGCCAGCAGCGTCGTACAGGGAGTGGGGCTTGAAGCTTTCTTT
CDR3 protein: CASSVVQGVGLEAFF
V gene: TRBV7-2
D gene: -
clone size: -
J gene: TRBJ1-1

CDR3 DNA: TGCAGCGTTGAAGATCCAGGGGATACGCAGTATTTT
CDR3 protein: CSVEDPGDTQYF
V gene: TRBV29-1
D gene: -
clone size: -
J gene: TRBJ2-3

CDR3 DNA: TGTGCCAGCCGCATAACAGGGAAGAACGAGCAGTACTTC
CDR3 protein: CASRITGKNEQYF
V gene: TRBV28
D gene: -
clone size: few
J gene: TRBJ2-7

CDR3 DNA: TGTGCCAGCAGTCCCAGGTACGAATTTTACGAGCAGTACTTC
CDR3 protein: CASSPRYEFYEQYF
V gene: TRBV28
D gene: -
clone size: -
J gene: TRBJ2-7

CDR3 DNA: TGTGCCAGCAGTTCAGGCGGGGGGAACTTGGGAAATGAGCAGTTCTTC
CDR3 protein: CASSSGGGNLGNEQFF
V gene: TRBV6-2/TRBV6-3
D gene: TRBD2
clone size: few
J gene: TRBJ2-1

CDR3 DNA: TGTGCCAGCAGCCTGACAGGGGGCTACTATGGCTACACCTTC
CDR3 protein: CASSLTGGYYGYTF
V gene: TRBV27
D gene: TRBD1
clone size: -
J gene: TRBJ1-2

CDR3 DNA: TGTGCCAGCAGACAAGACAGGAAGCCCCAGCATTTT
CDR3 protein: CASRQDRKPQHF
V gene: TRBV12-3/TRBV12-4
D gene: -
clone size: -
J gene: TRBJ1-5

CDR3 DNA: TGTGCCAGCACTCCGACAGGGGGCTGGAACACTGAAGCTTTCTTT
CDR3 protein: CASTPTGGWNTEAFF
V gene: TRBV27
D gene: TRBD1
clone size: -
J gene: TRBJ1-1